In its sample, the clone carrying this T cell receptor beta chain was seen many times. Its antigen is unknown. The V gene lost 1 base and the J gene lost 0 bases, with 10 bases spanning the gap. Looked up from germline, CDR1 is LGHDT and CDR2 is YNNKEL (reference sequence). The CDR3 consists of 16 residues. The sample comes from a study of T cells in Graves' hyperthyroidism and ophthalmopathy. Study-level background: Specimen type is peripheral blood, collected at initial diagnosis prior to any treatment. General study findings and limits: For ophthalmopathy, model prediction preceded onset by a median approximately 6 months.

The source material, RNA transcripts, was used to amplify TCR beta CDR3 regions. Primed by the HTBI set, a first-round RT-PCR was run on the TCR CDR3. TCRdb re-analysed the multiplex PCR reads in MiXCR, keeping a single row per CDR3 protein. The repertoire holds about 350,000 distinct CDR3 sequences, with about a sixth as singletons. The chain recombines TRBV3-1 with TRBJ2-1; the D call may be TRBD1 or TRBD2 (5 bases each). The sample taken for sequencing was blood. The TCR comes from a woman younger than 45 with Graves' hyperthyroidism that later progressed to Graves' ophthalmopathy. CDR3 DNA: TGTGCCAGCAGCCAAGGGGGGTTGAGCTCCTACAATGAGCAGTTCTTC. Translating it yields CASSQGGLSSYNEQFF.